A single sample gave rise to the 10 T cell receptor beta chains below, sequenced in a study of cytomegalovirus exposure and HLA in healthy donors. Use of 60 Vbeta and 13 Jbeta primers characterized the PCR. Data came from immunoSEQ multiplex PCR; TCRdb stores just in-frame clones and leaves some out. Among some 210,000 clones listed, 80% to 90% were seen once. Sequencing was done on a sample of PBMCs. These receptors were obtained from a man aged 30 to 39 in good health and CMV-seronegative.

The chain is built from TRBV6-5 and TRBJ2-2; D gene uncertain. Trimming took off 8 bases at V and 1 base at J, with 5 bases between the two ends. Germline CDR1 MNHEY, CDR2 SVGAGI. The CDR3 consists of 12 residues. CDR3 sequence (DNA): TGTGCCAGCGCCGGGAACACCGGGGAGCTGTTTTTT. The encoded protein is CASAGNTGELFF.

The rearrangement links TRBV6-5 to TRBJ2-7, with a possible D match to TRBD2 (5 bases). The V gene lost 3 bases and the J gene lost 7 bases, with 10 bases spanning the gap. CDR1 and CDR2 (germline): MNHEY, SVGAGI. CDR3 length: 12 amino acids. The CDR3 sequence: CASSYRSGEQYF. CDR3 in DNA: TGTGCCAGCAGTTATCGATCGGGGGAGCAGTACTTC.

The V gene is TRBV5-8, the J gene TRBJ2-1, with D possibly being TRBD1 (6 bases). The CDR3 has 15 residues. CDR1 and CDR2 from the germline V gene are SGHTS and YDEGEE. Trimming took off 4 bases at V and 0 bases at J, with 11 bases between the two ends. CDR3 region: CASSNGQNSYNEQFF. CDR3 bases: TGTGCCAGCAGCAACGGACAGAACTCCTACAATGAGCAGTTCTTC.

The rearrangement links TRBV19 to TRBJ1-2, with TRBD1 identical over 8 bases. CDR3 length equals 16 residues. Germline values: CDR1 LNHDA, CDR2 SQIVND (reference sequence). With 8 bases clipped from V and 4 bases from J, the junction kept 15 bases outside the gene matches. The CDR3 region has the DNA TGTGCCAGTCGAAATCCTCGGGACAGGAGTTCCTATGGCTACACCTTC. It yields the protein CASRNPRDRSSYGYTF.

V and J are TRBV6-5 and TRBJ1-2; perhaps TRBD1 as D (6 bases). The CDR3 runs to 15 residues. Per the germline V gene, CDR1 is MNHEY and CDR2 is SVGAGI. Trimming removed 6 bases from V and 0 bases from J, with 14 bases in between. The DNA for the CDR3 is TGTGCCAGCAGATCGACAGGAAACGCTAACTATGGCTACACCTTC. Translated: CASRSTGNANYGYTF.

The chain is built from TRBV6-7 and TRBJ2-6; 10 bases are shared with TRBD2. TRBV6-7 is treated as an ORF (open reading frame) with a function not yet certain. The CDR3 length is 16 residues. Trimming removed 4 bases from V and 2 bases from J; junction bases left unmatched: 2. The CDR3 sequence: CASSWGTSAGANVLTF. The CDR3 bases are TGTGCCAGCAGTTGGGGGACTAGCGCTGGGGCCAACGTCCTGACTTTC.

This clone has just one count. This chain joins TRBV4-1 and TRBJ2-7, with 9 bases matching TRBD1. The CDR3 totals 15 residues. The V and J ends lost 3 bases and 3 bases, in that order; junction bases with no gene match: 6. Per the germline V gene, CDR1 is MGHRA and CDR2 is YSYEKL. The CDR3 sequence is CASSQPGQGYYEQYF. DNA for the CDR3: TGCGCCAGCAGCCAGCCGGGACAGGGATACTACGAGCAGTACTTC.

The J gene is TRBJ1-2, the V gene TRBV10-3; the D is unclear. This CDR3 has 14 residues. V was pared by 10 bases and J by 0 bases, with 15 bases between. Germline V gene sequence: CDR1 ENHRY, CDR2 SYGVKD. CDR3 protein: CASKPPQANYGYTF. The DNA for the CDR3 is TGTGCCAGCAAACCCCCACAAGCTAACTATGGCTACACCTTC.

The V call is TRBV2, the J call TRBJ1-1; D unclear. The CDR3 extends over 11 amino acids. The ends were cut back, 3 bases at V and 11 bases at J, with 10 bases in the middle. Germline V gene data show CDR1 as SNHLY and CDR2 as FYNNEI. CDR3 sequence (DNA): TGTGCCAGCAGTGATAGCAGAGGGGCTTTCTTT. Protein sequence: CASSDSRGAFF.

This clone has only one observation. The CDR3 region is CASSSGQDRGEKLFF. CDR3 DNA sequence: TGCGCCAGCAGCTCGGGACAGGATAGAGGTGAAAAACTGTTTTTT. V and J are TRBV5-1 and TRBJ1-4, with 8 bases identical to TRBD1. Trimming cost V 3 bases and J 7 bases; bases outside gene matches: 8. CDR1 and CDR2 (germline): SGHRS, YFSETQ. This CDR3 spans 15 amino acids.